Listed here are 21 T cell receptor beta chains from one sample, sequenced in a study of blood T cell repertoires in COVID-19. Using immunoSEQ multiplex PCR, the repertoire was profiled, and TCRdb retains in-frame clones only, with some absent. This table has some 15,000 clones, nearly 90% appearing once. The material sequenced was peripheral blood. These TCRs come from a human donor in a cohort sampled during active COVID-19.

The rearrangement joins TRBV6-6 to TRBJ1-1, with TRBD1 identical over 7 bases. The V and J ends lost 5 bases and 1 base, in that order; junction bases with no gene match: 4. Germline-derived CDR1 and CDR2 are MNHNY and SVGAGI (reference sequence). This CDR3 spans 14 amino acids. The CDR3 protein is CASSPGTENTEAFF. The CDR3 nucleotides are TGTGCCAGCAGTCCCGGGACAGAGAACACTGAAGCTTTCTTT.

The CDR3 bases are TGTGCCAGCAGTTCCGACGACAGGGGCAACTATGGCTACACCTTC. Translating it yields CASSSDDRGNYGYTF. The V and J genes are TRBV6-5 and TRBJ1-2; 8 positions match TRBD1. The CDR3 has 15 residues. Germline CDR1 and CDR2: MNHEY and SVGAGI. The ends lost 4 bases at V and 2 bases at J; junction bases unmatched: 6.

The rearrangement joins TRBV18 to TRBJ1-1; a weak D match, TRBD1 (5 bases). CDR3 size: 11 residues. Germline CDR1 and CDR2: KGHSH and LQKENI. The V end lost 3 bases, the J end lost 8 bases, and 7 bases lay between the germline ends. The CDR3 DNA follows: TGTGCCAGCTCACCCGACAGAGAAGCTTTCTTT. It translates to CASSPDREAFF.

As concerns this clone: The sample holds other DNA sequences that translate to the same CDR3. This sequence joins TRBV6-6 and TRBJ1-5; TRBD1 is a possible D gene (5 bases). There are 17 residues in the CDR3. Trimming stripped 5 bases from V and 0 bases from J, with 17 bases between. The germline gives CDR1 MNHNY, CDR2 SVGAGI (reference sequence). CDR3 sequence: CASSPHGTRYSNQPQHF. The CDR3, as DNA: TGTGCCAGCAGTCCCCATGGGACTAGATATAGCAATCAGCCCCAGCATTTT.

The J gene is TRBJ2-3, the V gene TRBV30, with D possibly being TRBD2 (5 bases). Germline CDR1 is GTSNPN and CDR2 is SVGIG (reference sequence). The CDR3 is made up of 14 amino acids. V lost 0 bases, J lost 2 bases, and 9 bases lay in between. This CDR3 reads CAWSVRLNTDTQYF. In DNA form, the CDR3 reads TGTGCCTGGAGTGTACGACTAAACACAGATACGCAGTATTTT. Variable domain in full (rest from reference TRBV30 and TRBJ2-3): SQTIHQWPATLVQPVGSPLSLECTVEGTSNPNLYWYRQAAGRGLQLLFYSVGIGQISSEVPQNLSASRPQDRQFILSSKKLLLSDSGFYLCAWSVRLNTDTQYFGPGTRLTVL.

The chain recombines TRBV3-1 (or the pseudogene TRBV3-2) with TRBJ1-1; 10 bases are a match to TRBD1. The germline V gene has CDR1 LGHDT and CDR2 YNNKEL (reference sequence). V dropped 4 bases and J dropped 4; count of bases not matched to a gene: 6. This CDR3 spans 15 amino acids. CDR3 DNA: TGTGCCAGCAGCCCGACATGGACAGGGGGCACTGAAGCTTTCTTT. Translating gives CASSPTWTGGTEAFF.

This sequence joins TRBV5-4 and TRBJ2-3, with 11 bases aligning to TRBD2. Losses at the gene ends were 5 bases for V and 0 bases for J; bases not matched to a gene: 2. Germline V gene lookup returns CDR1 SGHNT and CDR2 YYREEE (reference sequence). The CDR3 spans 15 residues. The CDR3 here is CASRRTSGSTDTQYF. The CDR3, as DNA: TGTGCCAGCAGGCGGACTAGCGGGAGCACAGATACGCAGTATTTT.

In nucleotides, the CDR3 is TGTGCCAGCAGCCAAGGCACCCTAGCGGGGGCAGAGAATGAGCAGTTCTTC. Translated, it gives CASSQGTLAGAENEQFF. The chain joins TRBV4-2 to TRBJ2-1, with TRBD2 matching 10 bases. J gave up 7 bases and V 1 base, and 10 bases lay outside the gene matches. CDR3 size: 17 residues. The V gene's germline CDR1 is LGHNA and CDR2 YNFKEQ.

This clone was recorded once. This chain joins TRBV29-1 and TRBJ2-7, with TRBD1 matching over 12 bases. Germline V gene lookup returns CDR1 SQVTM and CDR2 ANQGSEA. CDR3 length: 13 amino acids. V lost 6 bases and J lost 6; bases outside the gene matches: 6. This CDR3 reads CSVPGQGAFEQYF. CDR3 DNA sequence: TGCAGCGTCCCGGGACAGGGGGCTTTCGAGCAGTACTTC.

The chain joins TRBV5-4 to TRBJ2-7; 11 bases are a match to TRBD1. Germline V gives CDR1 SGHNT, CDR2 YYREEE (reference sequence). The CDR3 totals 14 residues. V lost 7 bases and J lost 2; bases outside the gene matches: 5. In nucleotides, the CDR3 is TGTGCCAGCGGCCCGGGACAGGGGGCCTACGAGCAGTACTTC. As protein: CASGPGQGAYEQYF.

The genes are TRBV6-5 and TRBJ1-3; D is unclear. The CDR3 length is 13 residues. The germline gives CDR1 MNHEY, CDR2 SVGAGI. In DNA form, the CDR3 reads TGTGTTGTCTGGGCAGTCACTGGAAACACCATATATTTT. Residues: CVVWAVTGNTIYF.

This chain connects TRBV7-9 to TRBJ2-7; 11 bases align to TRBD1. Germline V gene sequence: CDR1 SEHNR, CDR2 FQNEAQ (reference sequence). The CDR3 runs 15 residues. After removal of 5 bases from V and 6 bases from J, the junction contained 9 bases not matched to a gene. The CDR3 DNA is TGTGCCAGCAGCCAGCCCGGACAGGGGGCTGCCGAGCAGTACTTC. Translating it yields CASSQPGQGAAEQYF.

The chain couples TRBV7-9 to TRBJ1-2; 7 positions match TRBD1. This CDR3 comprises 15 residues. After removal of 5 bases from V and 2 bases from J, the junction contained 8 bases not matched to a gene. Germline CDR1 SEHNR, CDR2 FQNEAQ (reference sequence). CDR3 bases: TGTGCCAGCAGCGGAGGGGGCAGGGGGAACTATGGCTACACCTTC. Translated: CASSGGGRGNYGYTF.

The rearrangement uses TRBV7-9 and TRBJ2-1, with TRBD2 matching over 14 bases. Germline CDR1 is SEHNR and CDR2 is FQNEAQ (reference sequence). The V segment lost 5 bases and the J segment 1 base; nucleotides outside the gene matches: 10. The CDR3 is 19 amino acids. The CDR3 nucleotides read TGTGCCAGCAGCCCAAGGACTAGCGGGGGGCCCTTTTCCTACAATGAGCAGTTCTTC. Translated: CASSPRTSGGPFSYNEQFF.

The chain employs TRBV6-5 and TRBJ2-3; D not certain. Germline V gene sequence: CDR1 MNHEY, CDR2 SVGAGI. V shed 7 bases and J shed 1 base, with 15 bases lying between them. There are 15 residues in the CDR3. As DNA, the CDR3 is TGTGCCAGCAAAGTTTCGCGGCTCGGCACAGATACGCAGTATTTT. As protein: CASKVSRLGTDTQYF.

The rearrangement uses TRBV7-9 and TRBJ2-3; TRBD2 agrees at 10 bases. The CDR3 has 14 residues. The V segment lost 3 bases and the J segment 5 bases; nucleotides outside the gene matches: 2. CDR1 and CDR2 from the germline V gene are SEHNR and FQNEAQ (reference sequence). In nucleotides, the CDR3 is TGTGCCAGCAGCTTTAGCGGGGGGTTAGATACGCAGTATTTT. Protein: CASSFSGGLDTQYF.

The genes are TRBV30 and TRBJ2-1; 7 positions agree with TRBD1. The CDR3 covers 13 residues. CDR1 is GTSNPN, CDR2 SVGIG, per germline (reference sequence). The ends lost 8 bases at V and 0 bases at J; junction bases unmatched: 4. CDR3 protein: CAIDRVSYNEQFF. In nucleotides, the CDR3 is TGTGCCATAGACAGGGTCTCCTACAATGAGCAGTTCTTC.

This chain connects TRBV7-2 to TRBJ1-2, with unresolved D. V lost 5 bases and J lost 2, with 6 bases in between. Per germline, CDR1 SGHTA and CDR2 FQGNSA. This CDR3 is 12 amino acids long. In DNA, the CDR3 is TGTGCCAGCAGCACATCGAACTATGGCTACACCTTC. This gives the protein CASSTSNYGYTF.

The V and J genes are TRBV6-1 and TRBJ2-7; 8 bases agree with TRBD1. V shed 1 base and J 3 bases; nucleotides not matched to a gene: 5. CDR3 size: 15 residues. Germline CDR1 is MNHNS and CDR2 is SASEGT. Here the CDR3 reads CASSEGDRFNYEQYF. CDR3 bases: TGTGCCAGCAGTGAAGGGGACAGGTTTAACTACGAGCAGTACTTC.

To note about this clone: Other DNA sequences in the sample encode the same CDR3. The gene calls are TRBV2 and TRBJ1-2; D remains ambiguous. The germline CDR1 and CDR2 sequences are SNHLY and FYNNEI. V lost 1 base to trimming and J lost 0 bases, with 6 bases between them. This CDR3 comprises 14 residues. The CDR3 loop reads CASSEVRANYGYTF. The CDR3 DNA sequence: TGTGCCAGCAGTGAAGTGAGGGCTAACTATGGCTACACCTTC.

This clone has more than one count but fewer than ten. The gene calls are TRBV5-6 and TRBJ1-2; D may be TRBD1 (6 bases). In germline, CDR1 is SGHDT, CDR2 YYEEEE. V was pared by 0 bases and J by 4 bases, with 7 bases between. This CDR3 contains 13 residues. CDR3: CASSLGQVYGYTF. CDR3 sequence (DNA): TGTGCCAGCAGCTTGGGACAGGTCTATGGCTACACCTTC. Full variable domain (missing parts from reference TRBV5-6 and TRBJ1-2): DAGVTQSPTHLIKTRGQQVTLRCSPKSGHDTVSWYQQALGQGPQFIFQYYEEEERQRGNFPDRFSGHQFPNYSSELNVNALLLGDSALYLCASSLGQVYGYTFGSGTRLTVV.